These 7 T cell receptor beta chains share one sample of origin, sequenced in a study of blood T cell repertoires in COVID-19. Sequenced by immunoSEQ multiplex PCR; TCRdb stores in-frame clones only, minus some. The sample consists of 100,000 to 150,000 clones, 84% of them appearing once. The sequenced material came from peripheral blood. The receptors here all came from an elderly woman with acute or convalescent COVID-19.

The chain combines TRBV7-2 with TRBJ1-2; TRBD1 agrees at 8 bases. Trimming cost V 5 bases and J 3 bases; bases outside gene matches: 2. Per the germline V gene, CDR1 is SGHTA and CDR2 is FQGNSA. CDR3 length: 13 amino acids. CDR3 loop: CASSTDRDYGYTF. The CDR3 coding sequence is TGTGCCAGCAGCACGGACAGGGACTATGGCTACACCTTC. Based on the CDR3 plus reference TRBV7-2 and TRBJ1-2, the full variable domain is GAGVSQSPSNKVTEKGKDVELRCDPISGHTALYWYRQSLGQGLEFLIYFQGNSAPDKSGLPSDRFSAERTGGSVSTLTIQRTQQEDSAVYLCASSTDRDYGYTFGSGTRLTVV.

The chain is built from TRBV2 and TRBJ1-1; the match to TRBD1 covers 8 bases. Germline V gene sequence: CDR1 SNHLY, CDR2 FYNNEI. The CDR3 loop spans 16 amino acids. After removal of 4 bases from V and 1 base from J, the junction contained 8 bases not matched to a gene. CDR3 protein: CASSGAGGATNTEAFF. The CDR3 DNA reads TGTGCCAGCAGTGGAGCAGGGGGCGCGACGAACACTGAAGCTTTCTTT.

The V call is TRBV7-9, the J call TRBJ1-1; no clear D gene. The CDR3 has 14 amino acids. Germline CDR1 reads SEHNR; CDR2 reads FQNEAQ (reference sequence). V lost 2 bases, J lost 3 bases, and 10 bases lay in between. CDR3 sequence (DNA): TGTGCCAGCAGCTTATACGGGAGGTACACTGAAGCTTTCTTT. Protein: CASSLYGRYTEAFF.

The rearrangement joins TRBV5-1 to TRBJ2-2; possibly TRBD1 for D (6 bases). The CDR3 is 15 amino acids. The ends were cut back, 4 bases at V and 2 bases at J, with 12 bases in the middle. Looked up from germline, CDR1 is SGHRS and CDR2 is YFSETQ. CDR3 sequence reads: CASSTGQRNTGELFF. In nucleotides, the CDR3 is TGCGCCAGCAGCACCGGACAGAGAAACACCGGGGAGCTGTTTTTT.

The CDR3 bases are TGCGCCAGCAGCCAAGCGGGGGGAACGAACACCGGGGAGCTGTTTTTT. Protein: CASSQAGGTNTGELFF. The chain employs TRBV4-3 and TRBJ2-2, with TRBD2 matching over 7 bases. The CDR3 extends over 16 amino acids. Germline loops: CDR1 LGHNA, CDR2 YSLEER. V was clipped by 1 base and J by 0 bases; unmatched bases: 2.

Ten or more counts support this clone. The chain joins TRBV3-1 (or the pseudogene TRBV3-2) to TRBJ1-5; D is perhaps TRBD1 (6 bases). The CDR3 sequence is 16 residues long. Trimming removed 4 bases at V and 2 bases at J, with 15 bases between. Germline values: CDR1 LGHDT, CDR2 YNNKEL (reference sequence). This chain's CDR3 is CASSPGTPTGNQPQHF. CDR3 coding DNA: TGTGCCAGCAGCCCCGGGACACCCACGGGCAATCAGCCCCAGCATTTT.

The chain carries TRBV12-3 or TRBV12-4 and TRBJ1-4; no clear D. V lost 5 bases and J 4 bases, leaving 5 bases between the germline ends. CDR3 size: 12 residues. The CDR3 nucleotides are TGTGCCAGCAGTCCCAGTAATGAAAAACTGTTTTTT. As protein: CASSPSNEKLFF.